The T cell receptor beta chain under discussion was sequenced for a study of blood T cells in healthy people across ages. Study-level information: With template switching, about one barcoded beta molecule was captured per two T cells.

With a J-beta primer mix and a sample-barcoded 5' primer, a second PCR ran about 7 to 12 cycles. Sequencing of every sample gave 2.5 million or more CDR3-containing paired-end reads. MiXCR, run by TCRdb on the 5' RACE reads, gives a single entry per CDR3 protein. This sample yields around 970,000 distinct CDR3 sequences, of which just over 50% are seen a single time; roughly a fifth belongs to the top ten. There are 15 residues in the CDR3. The trim removed 4 bases at V and 1 base at J, leaving 4 bases unmatched. The sequence was obtained from a woman aged 60-70 years in good health. Sequenced material: blood. The V and J genes are TRBV12-3 or TRBV12-4 and TRBJ2-3; 8 bases agree with TRBD1. The CDR3 sequence is CASSYGQGGTDTQYF. In DNA form, the CDR3 reads TGTGCCAGCAGTTATGGACAGGGAGGCACAGATACGCAGTATTTT.